This T cell receptor beta chain was documented in a study of synovial regulatory T cells in juvenile arthritis. In the study overall: Treatments: a few naive, over 5 methotrexate, one methotrexate plus infliximab, one unknown.

Clones were read by immunoSEQ multiplex PCR, and TCRdb kept only the in-frame ones, dropping some. This sample's clone table lists 7,500 to 10,000 clones. The CDR3 runs 15 residues. DNA is not on record. Germline V gene data show CDR1 as SGHAT and CDR2 as FQNNGV. Patients had median age around 12 years, range roughly 2.3-22.9. The source material was Treg cells from blood. Described subset: remaining (HLA-DR-negative) circulating blood Treg cells. The chain uses TRBV11-2 and TRBJ1-4. This receptor was taken from a donor younger than 30 with juvenile idiopathic arthritis. Here the CDR3 reads CASSPRLSTNEKLFF. Complete variable domain (other parts from reference TRBV11-2 and TRBJ1-4): EAGVAQSPRYKIIEKRQSVAFWCNPISGHATLYWYQQILGQGPKLLIQFQNNGVVDDSQLPKDRFSAERLKGVDSTLKIQPAKLEDSAVYLCASSPRLSTNEKLFFGSGTQLSVL.